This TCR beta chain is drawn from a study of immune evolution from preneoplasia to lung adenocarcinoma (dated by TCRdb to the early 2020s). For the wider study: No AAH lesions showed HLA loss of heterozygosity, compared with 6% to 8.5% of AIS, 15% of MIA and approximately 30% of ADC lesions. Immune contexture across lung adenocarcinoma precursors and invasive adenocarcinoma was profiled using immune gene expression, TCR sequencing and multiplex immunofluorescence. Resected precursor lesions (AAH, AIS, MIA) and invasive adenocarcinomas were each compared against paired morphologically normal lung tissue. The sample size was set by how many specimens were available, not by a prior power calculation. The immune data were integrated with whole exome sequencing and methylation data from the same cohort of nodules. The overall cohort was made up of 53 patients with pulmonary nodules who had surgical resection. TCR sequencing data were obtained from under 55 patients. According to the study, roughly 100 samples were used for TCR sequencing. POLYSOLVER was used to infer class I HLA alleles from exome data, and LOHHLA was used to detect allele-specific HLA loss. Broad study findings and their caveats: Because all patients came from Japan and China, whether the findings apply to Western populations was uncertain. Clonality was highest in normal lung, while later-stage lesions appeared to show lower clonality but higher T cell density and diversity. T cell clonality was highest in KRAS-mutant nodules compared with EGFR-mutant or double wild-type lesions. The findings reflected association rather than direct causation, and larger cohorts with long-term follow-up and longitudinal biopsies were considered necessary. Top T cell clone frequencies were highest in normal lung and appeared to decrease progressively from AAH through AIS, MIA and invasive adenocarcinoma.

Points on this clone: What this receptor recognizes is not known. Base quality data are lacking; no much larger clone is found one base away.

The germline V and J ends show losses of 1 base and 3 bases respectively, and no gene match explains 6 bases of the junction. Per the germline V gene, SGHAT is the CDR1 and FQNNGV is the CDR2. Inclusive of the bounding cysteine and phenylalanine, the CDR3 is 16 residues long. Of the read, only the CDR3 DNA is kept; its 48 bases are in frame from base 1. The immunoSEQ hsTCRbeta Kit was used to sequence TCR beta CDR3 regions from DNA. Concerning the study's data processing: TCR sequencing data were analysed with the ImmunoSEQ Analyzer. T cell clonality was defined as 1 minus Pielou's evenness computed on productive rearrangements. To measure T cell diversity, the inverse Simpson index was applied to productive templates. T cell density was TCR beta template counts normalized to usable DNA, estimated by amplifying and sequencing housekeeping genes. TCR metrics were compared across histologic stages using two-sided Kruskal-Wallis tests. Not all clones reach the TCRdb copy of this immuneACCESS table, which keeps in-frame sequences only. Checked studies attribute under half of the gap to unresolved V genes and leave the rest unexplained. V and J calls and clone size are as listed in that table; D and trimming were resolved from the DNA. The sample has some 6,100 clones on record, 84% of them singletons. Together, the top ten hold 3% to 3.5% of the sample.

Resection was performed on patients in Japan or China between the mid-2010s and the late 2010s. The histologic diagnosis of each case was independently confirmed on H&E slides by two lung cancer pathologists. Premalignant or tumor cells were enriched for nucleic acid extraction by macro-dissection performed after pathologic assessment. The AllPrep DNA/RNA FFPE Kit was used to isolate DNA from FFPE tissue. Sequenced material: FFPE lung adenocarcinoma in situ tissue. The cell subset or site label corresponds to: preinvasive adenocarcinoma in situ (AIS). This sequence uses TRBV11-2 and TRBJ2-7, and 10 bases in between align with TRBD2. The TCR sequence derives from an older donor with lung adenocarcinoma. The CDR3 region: CASSLGASGSFYEQYF. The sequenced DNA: TGTGCCAGCAGCTTAGGTGCTAGCGGGAGTTTCTACGAGCAGTACTTC.